This TCR beta chain comes out of a study of shared clonotypes between healthy human individuals. The overall study: For every donor, three CD4 naive, three CD4 memory, two CD8 naive and one CD8 memory plates were used.

It was CD45RO-negative cells, positively selected for CCR7, that made up naive CD8 cells, with terminally differentiated effector memory CD45RA+ cells excluded. The donors, all of them Caucasian adults, lived in Nashville, Tennessee. Regarding this clone: Its antigen remains unidentified.

The CDR3 sequence is 17 residues long. Looked up from germline, CDR1 is SGDLS and CDR2 is YYNGEE. J was trimmed by 4 bases and V by 3 bases; bases with no gene match: 10. Per the authors' pipeline: ImmunoSEQ yielded junction-only sequences lacking quality scores, so filtering differed. Some clones are missing from TCRdb's copy, which holds only in-frame ones; the method was immunoSEQ multiplex PCR. That table gives V, J and clone size, and the DNA gave D and trimming. The sample consists of under 2,000,000 clones, about 94% of them appearing once. Points from the study as a whole: Non-shared clonotypes had lower generation probabilities than those shared by all four donors.

What was sequenced was naive CD8+ T cells sorted from blood. This sequence originates from a young man in good health. The V and J genes are TRBV9 and TRBJ1-6; 7 bases agree with TRBD1. The CDR3 DNA sequence: TGTGCCAGCAGCGCCCAAGACAGGGACGGTTATAATTCACCCCTCCACTTT. Amino acids: CASSAQDRDGYNSPLHF. The entire variable domain, with the rest obtained from reference TRBV9 and TRBJ1-6, is as follows: DSGVTQTPKHLITATGQRVTLRCSPRSGDLSVYWYQQSLDQGLQFLIQYYNGEERAKGNILERFSAQQFPDLHSELNLSSLELGDSALYFCASSAQDRDGYNSPLHFGNGTRLTVT.